This T cell receptor (beta chain) was captured in a study of cytomegalovirus exposure and HLA in healthy donors. Background on the study: Prior work identified roughly 120 million unique TCR beta sequences in some 200 million T cells.

A note on this clone: Its matching antigen is unknown.

The PCR used 60 Vbeta and 13 Jbeta primers. Here immunoSEQ multiplex PCR was the method, and the copy in TCRdb shows in-frame clones only, minus some. The sample lists 150,000 or so clones; nearly 80% were seen once. Points from the study as a whole: Sequencing likely generated an artifact that appeared as a cluster of highly shared sequence variants.

CDR1 is SEHNR, CDR2 FQNEAQ, per germline (reference sequence). V was clipped by 4 bases and J by 5 bases, with 12 bases between them. The CDR3 consists of 14 residues. Sequencing was performed on PBMCs. This clonotype originated in a man between 35 and 55 years old in good health and CMV-seropositive. The chain has TRBV7-9 and TRBJ2-1, with a possible D match to TRBD2 (5 bases). CDR3 bases: TGTGCCAGCAGCTCTTCCGCCGGGAACAATGAGCAGTTCTTC. It yields the protein CASSSSAGNNEQFF.